This T cell receptor (beta chain) was retrieved from a study of response to subunit inactivated influenza vaccine (dated by TCRdb to the late 2010s). With regard to the full study: Deep quantitative profiling of the T cell receptor repertoire was used in the study to follow responses to a trivalent subunit inactivated influenza vaccine.

Study-level results and caveats: The authors suggested that each seasonal influenza vaccination may recruit only a limited number of new T cells.

To note about this clonotype: The specificity of this receptor is unknown. The input lacks base qualities; no much larger clone sits a single base away.

The receptor library was made with RT-PCR. This sample was sequenced with an Illumina HiSeq 2500. The raw public reads went through TCRdb reprocessing: fastp at Q25, MiXCR clone calling, in-frame beta chains kept. Each record represents a unique CDR3 protein, reported with the most common genes and DNA among its rows. This sample gives about 520,000 distinct CDR3 sequences in total; 25% of them show up just once. Jointly, the top ten make up around 2% of the sample. The germline V gene provides CDR1 LGHNA and CDR2 YSLEER. Trimming at the junction amounts to 0 bases on V and 6 bases on J, and the germline ends lie 7 bases apart. From cysteine to phenylalanine, the CDR3 is 13 amino acids long. Only the CDR3 region is kept as DNA, spanning 39 bases read in frame from base 1.

This receptor was identified in a man aged 50 to 60 who received an inactivated influenza vaccine. Donor details come from another sample of the same person, matched by shared clones. The sequencing here drew on CD4+ T cells sorted from PBMCs, taken roughly 5 days after vaccination. This receptor chain uses TRBV4-3 and TRBJ2-3; the D region possibly corresponds to TRBD1 (5 bases align). CDR3 protein: CASSQESGDTQYF. The DNA sequence reads TGCGCCAGCAGCCAAGAGTCAGGGGATACGCAGTATTTT.